These 17 T cell receptor beta chains were sequenced from one sample in a study of blood T cell repertoires in COVID-19. Data came from immunoSEQ multiplex PCR; TCRdb stores just in-frame clones and leaves some out. This sample has some 370,000 clones; nearly 90% occur once, and the top ten carry 6.5%. The sequenced material came from peripheral blood. The receptors stem from a man aged 18 to 29 with active or convalescent COVID-19.

This chain connects TRBV19 to TRBJ1-1; D ambiguous. The CDR3 spans 14 residues. Germline CDR1 reads LNHDA; CDR2 reads SQIVND (reference sequence). Trimming took 1 base from V and 2 from J, leaving 8 bases between them. The CDR3 DNA is TGTGCCAGTAGTATAGGCCTGGGCAACACTGAAGCTTTCTTT. Its translation: CASSIGLGNTEAFF.

The V and J genes are TRBV6-5 and TRBJ2-1, with D perhaps TRBD1 (5 bases). The CDR3 has 13 amino acids. Germline assignment: CDR1 MNHEY and CDR2 SVGAGI. Trimming left V 6 bases short and J 5 bases short, with 11 bases between. The CDR3 loop reads CASRRQNNNEQFF. CDR3 in DNA: TGTGCCAGCAGACGACAGAATAACAATGAGCAGTTCTTC.

This clone was detected once. V usage is TRBV5-1 and J usage is TRBJ2-1, with D possibly matching TRBD1 (6 bases). Germline V gene lookup returns CDR1 SGHRS and CDR2 YFSETQ. The CDR3 consists of 14 residues. Trimming removed 2 bases from V and 4 bases from J, with 10 bases in between. The CDR3 here is CASSFRTDYNEQFF. In DNA form, the CDR3 reads TGCGCCAGCAGCTTCCGGACAGATTACAATGAGCAGTTCTTC.

V gene TRBV12-3 or TRBV12-4 combines with J gene TRBJ1-5; TRBD1 matches 9 bases. This CDR3 spans 13 amino acids. Unmatched junction bases numbered 1, after V lost 3 bases and J lost 7 bases. This CDR3 is CASSLTGGQPQHF. The CDR3 DNA follows: TGTGCCAGCAGTTTGACAGGGGGGCAGCCCCAGCATTTT.

The V call is TRBV28, the J call TRBJ1-6, with D uncertain. From germline, CDR1 is MDHEN and CDR2 SYDVKM. Trimming removed 4 bases at V and 6 bases at J, with 10 bases between. The CDR3 is 14 amino acids. CDR3 protein: CASSSVRGNSPLHF. CDR3 nucleotides: TGTGCCAGCAGTTCCGTAAGAGGTAATTCACCCCTCCACTTT.

The gene calls are TRBV6-5 and TRBJ1-2; maybe TRBD1 (6 bases). Trimming cost V 5 bases and J 5 bases, with 18 bases left between them. The length of the CDR3 is 15 residues. The germline gives CDR1 MNHEY, CDR2 SVGAGI. The CDR3 spells CASSKTGPVLYGYTF. CDR3 DNA sequence: TGTGCCAGCAGTAAGACAGGACCGGTCTTATATGGCTACACCTTC.

This clone was picked up a small number of times. The rearrangement joins TRBV19 to TRBJ1-4; tentative D call: TRBD1 (5 bases). V dropped 6 bases and J dropped 7 bases, with 24 bases sitting between them. Germline CDR1 LNHDA, CDR2 SQIVND (reference sequence). The CDR3 runs to 17 residues. CDR3 protein: CASSTREAGWMSEKLFF. CDR3 in DNA: TGTGCCAGTAGCACTCGCGAGGCAGGGTGGATGAGTGAAAAACTGTTTTTT.

The rearrangement joins TRBV5-1 to TRBJ1-1, with TRBD1 matching over 9 bases. Looked up from germline, CDR1 is SGHRS and CDR2 is YFSETQ. The CDR3 length is 18 residues. J lost 3 bases, V lost 0 bases, and 12 bases had no gene match. The CDR3 here is CASSLGGGTGLKYTEAFF. The CDR3 nucleotides are TGCGCCAGCAGCTTGGGGGGCGGGACAGGGCTTAAATACACTGAAGCTTTCTTT.

The V call is TRBV4-3, the J call TRBJ1-2; D is uncertain. In germline, CDR1 is LGHNA, CDR2 YSLEER. This CDR3 contains 16 residues. With 0 bases removed from V and 4 bases from J, the gap between germline ends came to 15 bases. The chain's CDR3 is CASSQDPFTLGYGYTF. The CDR3 DNA follows: TGCGCCAGCAGCCAAGACCCATTCACCCTCGGCTATGGCTACACCTTC.

The chain carries TRBV9 and TRBJ1-1; 10 bases map to TRBD1. This CDR3 is built from 15 residues. CDR1 is SGDLS and CDR2 is YYNGEE in the germline V gene. Trimming cost V 3 bases and J 7 bases; bases outside gene matches: 9. CDR3 bases: TGTGCCAGCAGCGCAAGACAGGGGGCAGGGGGTGAAGCTTTCTTT. Translation: CASSARQGAGGEAFF.

This rearrangement joins TRBV14 to TRBJ2-7; D remains ambiguous. Trimming removed 0 bases from V and 3 bases from J, with 9 bases in between. This CDR3 has 14 amino acids. Germline assignment: CDR1 SGHDN and CDR2 FVKESK. CDR3 coding DNA: TGTGCCAGCAGCCAAGACGTCCACTACTACGAGCAGTACTTC. As protein: CASSQDVHYYEQYF.

The rearrangement joins TRBV5-1 to TRBJ2-7; a possible D gene is TRBD2 (6 bases). V was pared by 4 bases and J by 4 bases, with 15 bases between. The germline gives CDR1 SGHRS, CDR2 YFSETQ. This CDR3 is built from 14 residues. In DNA form, the CDR3 reads TGCGCCAGCAGCCAGGCGGTAGGGAGGTACGAGCAGTACTTC. It codes for CASSQAVGRYEQYF.

This chain links TRBV7-2 with TRBJ1-4; no firm D call. Trimming removed 1 base at V and 7 bases at J, with 13 bases between. CDR3 length equals 15 residues. In germline, CDR1 is SGHTA, CDR2 FQGNSA. CDR3 region: CASSLGPVGPEKLFF. The CDR3 DNA follows: TGTGCCAGCAGCTTAGGCCCCGTTGGGCCTGAAAAACTGTTTTTT.

The gene calls are TRBV25-1 and TRBJ1-1; the D is unclear. V was clipped by 6 bases and J by 3 bases, with 8 bases between them. There are 12 residues in the CDR3. In germline, CDR1 is MGHDK, CDR2 SYGVNS. CDR3 nucleotide sequence: TGTGCCAGCAGAATCGGGGACACTGAAGCTTTCTTT. Its translation is CASRIGDTEAFF. The full variable domain, with the rest looked up from reference TRBV25-1 and TRBJ1-1, is EADIYQTPRYLVIGTGKKITLECSQTMGHDKMYWYQQDPGMELHLIHYSYGVNSTEKGDLSSESTVSRIRTEHFPLTLESARPSHTSQYLCASRIGDTEAFFGQGTRLTVV.

The V and J genes are TRBV30 and TRBJ2-1, with a possible D match to TRBD2 (5 bases). Per the germline V gene, CDR1 is GTSNPN and CDR2 is SVGIG (reference sequence). Between the trimmed V and J ends, which lost 4 bases and 1 base, there was a span of 14 bases. The CDR3 spans 15 residues. The CDR3 bases are TGTGCCTGGACCCGGGAAGGTAATTCCTACAATGAGCAGTTCTTC. Its translation is CAWTREGNSYNEQFF.

The rearrangement links TRBV7-9 to TRBJ1-1; tentatively, D is TRBD1 (5 bases). The CDR3 length is 13 residues. Trimming shortened V by 5 bases and J by 1 base, and 8 bases separated the two germline ends. Germline-derived CDR1 and CDR2 are SEHNR and FQNEAQ (reference sequence). The CDR3 bases are TGTGCCAGCAGCACAGGACCGAACACTGAAGCTTTCTTT. This encodes CASSTGPNTEAFF.

This chain connects TRBV21-1 to TRBJ2-5; TRBD1 reflects the table's D call only, with no check against the DNA. TRBV21-1 is tagged as a pseudogene. This CDR3 has 14 amino acids. CDR3 sequence reads: CASASGRGEETQYF. In DNA, the CDR3 is TGTGCCAGCGCAAGCGGCAGGGGCGAAGAGACCCAGTACTTC.